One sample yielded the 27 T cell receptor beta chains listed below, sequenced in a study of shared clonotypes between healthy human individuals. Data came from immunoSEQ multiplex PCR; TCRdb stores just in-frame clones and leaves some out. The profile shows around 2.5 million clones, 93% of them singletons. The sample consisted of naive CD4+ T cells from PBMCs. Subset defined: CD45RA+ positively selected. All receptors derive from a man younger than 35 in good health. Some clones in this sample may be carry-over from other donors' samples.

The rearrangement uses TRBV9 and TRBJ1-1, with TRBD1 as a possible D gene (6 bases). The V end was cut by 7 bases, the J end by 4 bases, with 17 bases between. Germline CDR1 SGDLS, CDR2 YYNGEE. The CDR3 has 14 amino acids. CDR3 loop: CASQRMVGGTEAFF. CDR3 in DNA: TGTGCCAGCCAGCGTATGGTAGGGGGCACTGAAGCTTTCTTT.

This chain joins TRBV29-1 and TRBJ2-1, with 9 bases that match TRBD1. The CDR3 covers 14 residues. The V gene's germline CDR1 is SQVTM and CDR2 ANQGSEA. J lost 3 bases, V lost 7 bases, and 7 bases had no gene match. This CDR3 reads CSATGGRGYNEQFF. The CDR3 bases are TGCAGCGCGACAGGGGGTAGGGGCTACAATGAGCAGTTCTTC.

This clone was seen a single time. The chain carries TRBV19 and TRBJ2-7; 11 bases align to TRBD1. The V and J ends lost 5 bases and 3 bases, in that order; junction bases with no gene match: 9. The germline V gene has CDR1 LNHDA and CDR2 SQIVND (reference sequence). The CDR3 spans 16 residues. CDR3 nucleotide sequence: TGTGCCAGTAGTGGGTCGGGACAGGGGGGATTCTACGAGCAGTACTTC. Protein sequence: CASSGSGQGGFYEQYF.

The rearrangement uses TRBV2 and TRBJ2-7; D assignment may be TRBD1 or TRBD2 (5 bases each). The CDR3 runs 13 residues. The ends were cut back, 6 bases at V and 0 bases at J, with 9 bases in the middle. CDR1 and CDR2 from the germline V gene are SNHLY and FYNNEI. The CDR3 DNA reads TGTGCCAGCAGCGTAGGGACCTCCTACGAGCAGTACTTC. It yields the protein CASSVGTSYEQYF.

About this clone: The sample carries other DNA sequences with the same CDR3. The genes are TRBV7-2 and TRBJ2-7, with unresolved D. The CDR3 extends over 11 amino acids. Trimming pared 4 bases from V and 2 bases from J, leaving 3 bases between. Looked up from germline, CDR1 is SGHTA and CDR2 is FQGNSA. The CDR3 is CASSSTYEQYF. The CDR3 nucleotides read TGTGCCAGCAGCTCCACCTACGAGCAGTACTTC.

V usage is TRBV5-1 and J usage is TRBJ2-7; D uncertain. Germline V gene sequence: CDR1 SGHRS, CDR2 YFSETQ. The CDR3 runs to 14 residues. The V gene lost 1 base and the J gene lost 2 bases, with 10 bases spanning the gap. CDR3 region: CASSLSKAPYEQYF. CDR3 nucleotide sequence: TGCGCCAGCAGCTTGAGCAAGGCTCCCTACGAGCAGTACTTC. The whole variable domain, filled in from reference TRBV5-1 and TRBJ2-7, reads KAGVTQTPRYLIKTRGQQVTLSCSPISGHRSVSWYQQTPGQGLQFLFEYFSETQRNKGNFPGRFSGRQFSNSRSEMNVSTLELGDSALYLCASSLSKAPYEQYFGPGTRLTVT.

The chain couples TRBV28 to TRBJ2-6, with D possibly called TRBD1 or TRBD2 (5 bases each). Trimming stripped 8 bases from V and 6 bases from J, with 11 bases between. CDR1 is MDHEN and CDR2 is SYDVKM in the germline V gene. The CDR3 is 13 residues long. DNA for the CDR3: TGTGCCAGCGGGGGACGAGCGGCCAACGTCCTGACTTTC. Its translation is CASGGRAANVLTF.

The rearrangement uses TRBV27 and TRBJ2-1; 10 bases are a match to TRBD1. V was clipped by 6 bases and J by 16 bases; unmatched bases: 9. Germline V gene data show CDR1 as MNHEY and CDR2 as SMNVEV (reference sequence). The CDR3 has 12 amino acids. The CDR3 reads CASSPTGQGLFF. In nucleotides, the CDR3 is TGTGCCAGCAGCCCCACGGGACAGGGGCTATTCTTC.

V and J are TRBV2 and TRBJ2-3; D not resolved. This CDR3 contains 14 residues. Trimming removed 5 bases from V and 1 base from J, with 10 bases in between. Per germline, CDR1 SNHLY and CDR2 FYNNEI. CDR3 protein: CASSTIRGTDTQYF. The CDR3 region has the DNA TGTGCCAGCAGTACTATTAGGGGCACAGATACGCAGTATTTT.

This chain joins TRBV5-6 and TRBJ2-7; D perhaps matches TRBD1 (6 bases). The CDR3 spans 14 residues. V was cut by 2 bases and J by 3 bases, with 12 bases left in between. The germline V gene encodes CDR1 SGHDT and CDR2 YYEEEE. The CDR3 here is CASSLRAGDYEQYF. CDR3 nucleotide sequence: TGTGCCAGCAGCTTACGTGCAGGGGACTACGAGCAGTACTTC.

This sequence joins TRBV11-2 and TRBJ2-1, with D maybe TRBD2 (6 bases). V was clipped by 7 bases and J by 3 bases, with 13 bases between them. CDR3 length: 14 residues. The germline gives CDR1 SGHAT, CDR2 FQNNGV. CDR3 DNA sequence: TGTGCCAGCACCTCTTATAGCGGCTACAATGAGCAGTTCTTC. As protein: CASTSYSGYNEQFF.

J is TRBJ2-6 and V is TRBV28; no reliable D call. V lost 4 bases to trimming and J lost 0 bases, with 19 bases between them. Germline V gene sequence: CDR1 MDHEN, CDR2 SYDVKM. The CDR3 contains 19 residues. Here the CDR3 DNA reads TGTGCCAGCAGTTCTAGGCTCGGGCGCCAACTCTCTGGGGCCAACGTCCTGACTTTC. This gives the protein CASSSRLGRQLSGANVLTF.

The CDR3 DNA reads TGTGCCAGTAGTCCCCCGGGTCGGTCCCCGCAGTTCTTC. Translation gives CASSPPGRSPQFF. The chain is built from TRBV19 and TRBJ2-1; D not resolved. From germline, CDR1 is LNHDA and CDR2 SQIVND (reference sequence). V was shortened by 5 bases and J by 12 bases, with 17 bases between the two germline ends. The CDR3 has 13 residues.

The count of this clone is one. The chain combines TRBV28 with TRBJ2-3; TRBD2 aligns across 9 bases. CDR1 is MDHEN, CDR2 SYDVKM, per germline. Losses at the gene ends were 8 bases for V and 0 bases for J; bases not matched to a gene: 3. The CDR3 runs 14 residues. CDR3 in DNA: TGTGCCAGCGGCGGGACTAGCAGCACAGATACGCAGTATTTT. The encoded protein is CASGGTSSTDTQYF.

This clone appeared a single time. The CDR3 DNA reads TGTGCCAGTAGCACCCTAGCGGGCGTAAACAATGAGCAGTTCTTC. Translated, it gives CASSTLAGVNNEQFF. The chain combines TRBV19 with TRBJ2-1; the match to TRBD2 covers 8 bases. V gave up 6 bases and J gave up 5 bases; unmatched junction bases: 9. Germline V gene data show CDR1 as LNHDA and CDR2 as SQIVND (reference sequence). This CDR3 is 15 amino acids long.

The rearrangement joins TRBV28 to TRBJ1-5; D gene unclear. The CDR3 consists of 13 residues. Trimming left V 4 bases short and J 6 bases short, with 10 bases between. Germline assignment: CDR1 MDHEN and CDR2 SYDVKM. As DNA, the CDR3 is TGTGCCAGCAGTTCGCCCCCCATTCAGCCCCAGCATTTT. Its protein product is CASSSPPIQPQHF.

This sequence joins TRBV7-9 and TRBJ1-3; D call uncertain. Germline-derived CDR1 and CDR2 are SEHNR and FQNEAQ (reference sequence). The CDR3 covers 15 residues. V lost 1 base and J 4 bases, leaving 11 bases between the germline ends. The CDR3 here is CASSLVEGSGNTIYF. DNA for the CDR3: TGTGCCAGCAGCTTAGTAGAGGGATCGGGAAACACCATATATTTT.

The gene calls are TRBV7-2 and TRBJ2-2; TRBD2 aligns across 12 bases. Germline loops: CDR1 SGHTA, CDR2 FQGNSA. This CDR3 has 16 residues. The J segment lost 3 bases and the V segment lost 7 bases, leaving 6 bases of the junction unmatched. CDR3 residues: CASTVLAGGYTGELFF. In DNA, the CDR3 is TGTGCCAGCACCGTTCTAGCGGGAGGGTACACCGGGGAGCTGTTTTTT.

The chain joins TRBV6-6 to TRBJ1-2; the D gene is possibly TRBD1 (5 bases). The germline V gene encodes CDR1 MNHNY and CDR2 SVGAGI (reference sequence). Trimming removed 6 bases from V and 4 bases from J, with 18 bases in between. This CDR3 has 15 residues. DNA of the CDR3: TGTGCCAGCAGGGGTAGAGCAGGGCTTGGCTATGGCTACACCTTC. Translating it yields CASRGRAGLGYGYTF.

DNA of the CDR3: TGCGCCAGCAGCTTGATTCCTGGCTACAATGAGCAGTTCTTC. Amino acids: CASSLIPGYNEQFF. J is TRBJ2-1 and V is TRBV5-1, with D unresolved. Germline CDR1 and CDR2: SGHRS and YFSETQ. V was trimmed by 1 base and J by 3 bases, leaving 8 bases between them. The CDR3 spans 14 residues.

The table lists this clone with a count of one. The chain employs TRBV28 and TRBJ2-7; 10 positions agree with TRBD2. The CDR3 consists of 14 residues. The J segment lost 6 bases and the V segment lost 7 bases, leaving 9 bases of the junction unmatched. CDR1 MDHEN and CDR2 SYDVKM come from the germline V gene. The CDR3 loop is CASMRTSGLSEQYF. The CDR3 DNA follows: TGTGCCAGCATGAGGACTAGCGGCCTTAGCGAGCAGTACTTC.

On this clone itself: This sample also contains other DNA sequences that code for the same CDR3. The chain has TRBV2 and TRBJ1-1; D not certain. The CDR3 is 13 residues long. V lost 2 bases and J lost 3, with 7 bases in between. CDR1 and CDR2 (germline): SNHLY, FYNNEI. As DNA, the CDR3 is TGTGCCAGCAGTGAACAAGGAGACACTGAAGCTTTCTTT. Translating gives CASSEQGDTEAFF.

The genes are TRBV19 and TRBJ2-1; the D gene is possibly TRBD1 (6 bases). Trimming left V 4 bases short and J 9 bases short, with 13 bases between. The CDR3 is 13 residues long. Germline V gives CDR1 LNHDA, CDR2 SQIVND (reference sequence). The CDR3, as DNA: TGTGCCAGTAGTACCAACAGGGTCGGTGAGCAGTTCTTC. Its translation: CASSTNRVGEQFF. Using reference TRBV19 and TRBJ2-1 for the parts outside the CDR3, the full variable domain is DGGITQSPKYLFRKEGQNVTLSCEQNLNHDAMYWYRQDPGQGLRLIYYSQIVNDFQKGDIAEGYSVSREKKESFPLTVTSAQKNPTAFYLCASSTNRVGEQFFGPGTRLTVL.

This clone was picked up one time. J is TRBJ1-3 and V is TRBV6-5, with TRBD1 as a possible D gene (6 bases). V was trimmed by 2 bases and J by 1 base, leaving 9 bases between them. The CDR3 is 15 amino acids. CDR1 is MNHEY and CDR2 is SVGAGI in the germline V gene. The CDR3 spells CASSYDRRSGNTIYF. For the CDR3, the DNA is TGTGCCAGCAGTTACGACAGGAGGTCTGGAAACACCATATATTTT.

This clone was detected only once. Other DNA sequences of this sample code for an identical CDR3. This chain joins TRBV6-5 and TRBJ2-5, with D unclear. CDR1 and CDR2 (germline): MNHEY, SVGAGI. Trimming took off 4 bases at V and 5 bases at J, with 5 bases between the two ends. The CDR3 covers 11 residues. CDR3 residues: CASSLRETQYF. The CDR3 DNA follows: TGTGCCAGCAGTTTACGGGAGACCCAGTACTTC.

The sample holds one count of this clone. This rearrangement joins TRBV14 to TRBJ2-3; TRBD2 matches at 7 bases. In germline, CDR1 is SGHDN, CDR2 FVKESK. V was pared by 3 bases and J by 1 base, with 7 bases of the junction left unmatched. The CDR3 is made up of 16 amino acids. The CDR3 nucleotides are TGTGCCAGCAGCCAGTGGGCAGGGAGGGGCACAGATACGCAGTATTTT. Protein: CASSQWAGRGTDTQYF.

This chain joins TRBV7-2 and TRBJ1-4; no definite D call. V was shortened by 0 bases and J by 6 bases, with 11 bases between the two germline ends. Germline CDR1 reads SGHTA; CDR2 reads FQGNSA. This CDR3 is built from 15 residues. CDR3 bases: TGTGCCAGCAGCTTAGCTGGTCGGGAAGATGAAAAACTGTTTTTT. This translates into CASSLAGREDEKLFF. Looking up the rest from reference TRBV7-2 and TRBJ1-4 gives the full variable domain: GAGVSQSPSNKVTEKGKDVELRCDPISGHTALYWYRQSLGQGLEFLIYFQGNSAPDKSGLPSDRFSAERTGGSVSTLTIQRTQQEDSAVYLCASSLAGREDEKLFFGSGTQLSVL.